This entry lists 32 T cell receptor beta chains sequenced from one sample in a study of graft-versus-host responses after intestinal transplantation. The antigens for these receptors are not known. The repertoire was sequenced with immunoSEQ multiplex PCR; TCRdb's copy has only in-frame clones and lacks some. The sample records tens of thousands of clones, about 93% being singletons. This material consisted of unstimulated CD8+ T cells sorted from spleen or lymph node cells, taken before intestinal transplant. The receptors originated from a human donor who received an intestinal transplant.

The genes are TRBV9 and TRBJ2-3, with TRBD1 matching 7 bases. Germline V lookup: CDR1 SGDLS, CDR2 YYNGEE. The CDR3 consists of 19 residues. Losses at the gene ends were 4 bases for V and 2 bases for J; bases not matched to a gene: 19. CDR3 in DNA: TGTGCCAGCAGCCCCCGAGAGCTGACAGGGAAGTCTACCACAGATACGCAGTATTTT. This encodes CASSPRELTGKSTTDTQYF.

The chain joins TRBV27 to TRBJ2-7; the D gene is possibly TRBD2 (5 bases). The germline V gene encodes CDR1 MNHEY and CDR2 SMNVEV (reference sequence). CDR3 length equals 14 residues. Trimming left V 0 bases short and J 5 bases short, with 11 bases between. The CDR3 region has the DNA TGTGCCAGCAGTTTATCTAACGAGGGCCACGAGCAGTACTTC. Translation: CASSLSNEGHEQYF.

Comment on this clone: One junction end does not reproduce the germline sequence, and a read error may be involved. The chain uses TRBV11-2 and TRBJ1-4, with 7 bases lining up with TRBD1. The CDR3 totals 14 residues. From germline, CDR1 is SGHAT and CDR2 FQNNGV. CDR3 protein: CASSLSRGDERLFF. DNA of the CDR3: TGTGCCAGCAGCTTAAGCAGGGGGGATGAAAGACTGTTTTTT. Drawing the rest from reference TRBV11-2 and TRBJ1-4, the complete variable domain is EAGVAQSPRYKIIEKRQSVAFWCNPISGHATLYWYQQILGQGPKLLIQFQNNGVVDDSQLPKDRFSAERLKGVDSTLKIQPAKLEDSAVYLCASSLSRGDERLFFGSGTQLSVL.

This chain links TRBV7-9 with TRBJ2-7; the D gene is possibly TRBD2 (5 bases). Germline CDR1 reads SEHNR; CDR2 reads FQNEAQ (reference sequence). V lost 5 bases to trimming and J lost 5 bases, with 13 bases between them. The CDR3 totals 13 residues. The DNA for the CDR3 is TGTGCCAGCAGCCCCATGACGGGGAACGAGCAGTACTTC. Encoded protein: CASSPMTGNEQYF.

V and J are TRBV6-5 and TRBJ2-2, with 8 bases lining up with TRBD1. V was pared by 0 bases and J by 6 bases, with 3 bases of the junction left unmatched. Germline lookup yields CDR1 MNHEY and CDR2 SVGAGI. The CDR3 consists of 15 residues. The CDR3 coding sequence is TGTGCCAGCAGTTACTCATCAGGGGGCTCCGGGGAGCTGTTTTTT. Its protein product is CASSYSSGGSGELFF.

The V and J genes are TRBV6-5 and TRBJ1-2, with TRBD1 identical over 7 bases. This CDR3 comprises 13 residues. The germline gives CDR1 MNHEY, CDR2 SVGAGI. The V and J ends lost 4 bases and 4 bases, in that order; junction bases with no gene match: 3. The CDR3 here is CASSWTGGYGYTF. CDR3 coding DNA: TGTGCCAGCAGTTGGACAGGCGGCTATGGCTACACCTTC.

The rearrangement joins TRBV13 to TRBJ2-7, with D possibly being TRBD2 (7 bases). CDR1 is PRHDT and CDR2 is FYEKMQ in the germline V gene (reference sequence). The CDR3 spans 16 residues. The V end lost 4 bases, the J end lost 0 bases, and 16 bases lay between the germline ends. Here the CDR3 reads CASSSRGGASSYEQYF. In DNA, the CDR3 is TGTGCCAGCAGCTCGAGAGGGGGGGCCAGCTCCTACGAGCAGTACTTC. Combining the CDR3 with reference TRBV13 and TRBJ2-7 gives the whole variable domain AAGVIQSPRHLIKEKRETATLKCYPIPRHDTVYWYQQGPGQDPQFLISFYEKMQSDKGSIPDRFSAQQFSDYHSELNMSSLELGDSALYFCASSSRGGASSYEQYFGPGTRLTVT.

A few counts support this clone. The V call is TRBV6-5, the J call TRBJ1-2; possible D gene TRBD1, 6 bases. Per the germline V gene, CDR1 is MNHEY and CDR2 is SVGAGI. V was pared by 5 bases and J by 5 bases, with 9 bases between. The CDR3 runs to 12 residues. The CDR3 spells CASSTGKYGYTF. CDR3 DNA sequence: TGTGCCAGCAGTACAGGGAAGTATGGCTACACCTTC.

The chain is built from TRBV4-1 and TRBJ1-2, with D tentatively TRBD1 (5 bases). V shed 0 bases and J shed 8 bases, with 16 bases lying between them. Germline CDR1 and CDR2: MGHRA and YSYEKL. This CDR3 is 15 amino acids long. The CDR3 coding sequence is TGCGCCAGCAGCCAAGACCCGACAGTTATTCAAGGCTACACCTTC. It specifies CASSQDPTVIQGYTF.

This clone was observed once. The chain employs TRBV4-1 and TRBJ2-1; 12 bases are a match to TRBD2. CDR3 length: 18 amino acids. Germline loops: CDR1 MGHRA, CDR2 YSYEKL. J gave up 14 bases and V 0 bases, and 17 bases lay outside the gene matches. In DNA, the CDR3 is TGCGCCAGCAGCCAAGATCAATTTTCGGGGACTAGCGGGCGTGGGAAGTTCTTC. It encodes CASSQDQFSGTSGRGKFF.

The genes are TRBV7-9 and TRBJ2-1; no firm D call. This CDR3 contains 12 residues. Trimming removed 3 bases from V and 8 bases from J, with 8 bases in between. Germline CDR1 SEHNR, CDR2 FQNEAQ (reference sequence). The CDR3 nucleotides are TGTGCCAGCAGCTTGCGCTTCGATGAGCAGTTCTTC. It codes for CASSLRFDEQFF. The full variable domain, in which reference TRBV7-9 and TRBJ2-1 provide the parts outside the CDR3, is DTGVSQNPRHKITKRGQNVTFRCDPISEHNRLYWYRQTLGQGPEFLTYFQNEAQLEKSRLLSDRFSAERPKGSFSTLEIQRTEQGDSAMYLCASSLRFDEQFFGPGTRLTVL.

The V call is TRBV10-3, the J call TRBJ2-7, with D possibly being TRBD1 (6 bases). V lost 4 bases and J lost 2, with 12 bases in between. CDR3 length: 14 amino acids. Germline CDR1 reads ENHRY; CDR2 reads SYGVKD. The CDR3 DNA reads TGTGCCATCAGTGGGGGAACAGGGCCCTACGAGCAGTACTTC. The encoded protein is CAISGGTGPYEQYF.

The CDR3 here is CASSEGPTGPSYEQYF. CDR3 sequence (DNA): TGTGCCAGCAGTGAAGGTCCAACAGGGCCCTCCTACGAGCAGTACTTC. The chain combines TRBV2 with TRBJ2-7; weak D call: TRBD1 (6 bases). The CDR3 consists of 16 residues. CDR1 and CDR2 (germline): SNHLY, FYNNEI. V was trimmed by 1 base and J by 0 bases, leaving 13 bases between them.

This chain joins TRBV18 and TRBJ1-3; the match to TRBD1 covers 7 bases. V dropped 5 bases and J dropped 0; count of bases not matched to a gene: 13. The CDR3 covers 18 residues. Germline CDR1 and CDR2: KGHSH and LQKENI. CDR3 loop: CASSLGPGQLVSGNTIYF. CDR3 sequence (DNA): TGTGCCAGCTCATTGGGTCCGGGACAGTTAGTCTCTGGAAACACCATATATTTT.

The genes are TRBV5-1 and TRBJ2-7; the D gene is possibly TRBD1 (6 bases). CDR1 and CDR2 (germline): SGHRS, YFSETQ. The CDR3 length is 13 residues. Trimming left V 4 bases short and J 4 bases short, with 12 bases between. The CDR3 region has the DNA TGCGCCAGCAGCCAGACAACAGGGTACGAGCAGTACTTC. It codes for CASSQTTGYEQYF.

The rearrangement links TRBV7-9 to TRBJ2-6; 7 bases align to TRBD1. Germline-derived CDR1 and CDR2 are SEHNR and FQNEAQ (reference sequence). This CDR3 has 17 amino acids. The ends lost 5 bases at V and 1 base at J; junction bases unmatched: 8. Here the CDR3 DNA reads TGTGCCAGCAGCGCCGGGACAGTAAATTCTGGGGCCAACGTCCTGACTTTC. This codes for CASSAGTVNSGANVLTF. The variable domain in full, with the rest retrieved from reference TRBV7-9 and TRBJ2-6, is DTGVSQNPRHKITKRGQNVTFRCDPISEHNRLYWYRQTLGQGPEFLTYFQNEAQLEKSRLLSDRFSAERPKGSFSTLEIQRTEQGDSAMYLCASSAGTVNSGANVLTFGAGSRLTVL.

The V call is TRBV4-1, the J call TRBJ2-5; 8 bases fit TRBD1. The germline gives CDR1 MGHRA, CDR2 YSYEKL. The CDR3 loop spans 14 amino acids. J lost 6 bases, V lost 4 bases, and 7 bases had no gene match. The CDR3 reads CASSLTGEVQTQYF. CDR3 nucleotide sequence: TGCGCCAGCAGCCTGACAGGGGAAGTGCAGACCCAGTACTTC.

The rearrangement joins TRBV7-8 to TRBJ2-5, with TRBD1 identical over 11 bases. J was trimmed by 4 bases and V by 1 base; bases with no gene match: 2. This CDR3 region has 15 residues. Germline CDR1 and CDR2: SGHVS and FQNEAQ. The CDR3: CASSLGTGGRETQYF. CDR3 nucleotides: TGTGCCAGCAGCTTAGGGACAGGGGGCAGAGAGACCCAGTACTTC.

The J gene is TRBJ2-3, the V gene TRBV6-5; 8 bases are shared with TRBD1. CDR3 size: 14 residues. Germline CDR1 is MNHEY and CDR2 is SVGAGI. The V and J ends lost 6 bases and 4 bases, in that order; junction bases with no gene match: 6. CDR3 region: CASRAGGIADTQYF. DNA of the CDR3: TGTGCCAGCAGGGCAGGGGGCATCGCAGATACGCAGTATTTT.

This rearrangement joins TRBV7-9 to TRBJ2-2, with 13 bases lining up with TRBD2. With V trimmed by 4 bases and J by 2 bases, 4 bases remained unmatched. CDR3 length equals 17 residues. Germline values: CDR1 SEHNR, CDR2 FQNEAQ (reference sequence). CDR3 protein: CASSWTSGGDNTGELFF. CDR3 nucleotides: TGTGCCAGCAGCTGGACTAGCGGGGGCGACAACACCGGGGAGCTGTTTTTT.

DNA of the CDR3: TGCGCCAGCAGCCAGACGTTAGCGGGGGGCTATAGCACAGATACGCAGTATTTT. It encodes CASSQTLAGGYSTDTQYF. The chain uses TRBV4-3 and TRBJ2-3; 10 bases match TRBD2. V shed 3 bases and J 0 bases; nucleotides not matched to a gene: 9. The CDR3 is made up of 18 amino acids. Germline V gene sequence: CDR1 LGHNA, CDR2 YSLEER.

The chain links TRBV4-3 to TRBJ1-3, with D possibly matching TRBD1 (5 bases). V was shortened by 0 bases and J by 2 bases, with 11 bases between the two germline ends. The CDR3 sequence is 16 residues long. The germline V gene has CDR1 LGHNA and CDR2 YSLEER. CDR3 nucleotides: TGCGCCAGCAGCCAAGAGGCAGGGTTCACTGGAAACACCATATATTTT. Its protein product is CASSQEAGFTGNTIYF.

As DNA, the CDR3 is TGTGCCAGCAGCTTACAGGGGGCGCAGGACTATGGCTACACCTTC. Protein: CASSLQGAQDYGYTF. The V gene is TRBV7-9, the J gene TRBJ1-2, with 8 positions matching TRBD1. V was clipped by 2 bases and J by 3 bases; unmatched bases: 5. The CDR3 contains 15 residues. Germline assignment: CDR1 SEHNR and CDR2 FQNEAQ (reference sequence).

V is TRBV29-1 and J is TRBJ1-3, with a weak D call TRBD1 (6 bases). The V end lost 7 bases, the J end lost 2 bases, and 12 bases lay between the germline ends. Germline CDR1 and CDR2: SQVTM and ANQGSEA. This CDR3 has 13 amino acids. CDR3 loop: CSAVTGTGNTIYF. CDR3 sequence (DNA): TGCAGCGCCGTCACAGGGACTGGAAACACCATATATTTT.

The chain couples TRBV4-1 to TRBJ2-7; D perhaps matches TRBD1 (6 bases). The length of the CDR3 is 16 residues. V was clipped by 0 bases and J by 7 bases, with 19 bases between them. The germline gives CDR1 MGHRA, CDR2 YSYEKL. As DNA, the CDR3 is TGCGCCAGCAGCCAAGATGAAACAGGGTCCCGTTTTGAGCAGTACTTC. Translation: CASSQDETGSRFEQYF.

The CDR3 here is CASSGGGWADTQYF. The CDR3 DNA sequence: TGTGCCAGCAGCGGAGGAGGGTGGGCGGATACGCAGTATTTT. The chain joins TRBV7-7 to TRBJ2-3, with D possibly being TRBD2 (6 bases). The length of the CDR3 is 14 residues. Trimming removed 5 bases from V and 6 bases from J, with 15 bases in between. From germline, CDR1 is SSHAT and CDR2 FNYEAQ (reference sequence).

The chain uses TRBV30 and TRBJ2-1; 11 bases are shared with TRBD2. The length of the CDR3 is 14 residues. V shed 1 base, J shed 8 bases, and the junction held 4 bases outside the gene matches. CDR1 GTSNPN and CDR2 SVGIG come from the germline V gene (reference sequence). The CDR3 loop reads CAWSGSGGADEQFF. CDR3 bases: TGTGCCTGGAGTGGTAGCGGGGGGGCCGATGAGCAGTTCTTC.

The chain carries TRBV2 and TRBJ2-7, with TRBD2 as a possible D gene (7 bases). Germline V lookup: CDR1 SNHLY, CDR2 FYNNEI. The CDR3 is 15 residues long. Trimming removed 0 bases at V and 4 bases at J, with 13 bases between. The CDR3 coding sequence is TGTGCCAGCAGTGAAGCGGGAGGGGGGGGATACGAGCAGTACTTC. Protein: CASSEAGGGGYEQYF.

This clone appeared a single time. This CDR3 is CASSPQFQETQYF. CDR3 bases: TGTGCCAGCAGCCCACAGTTCCAAGAGACCCAGTACTTC. This chain joins TRBV6-5 and TRBJ2-5, with no clear D. Germline values: CDR1 MNHEY, CDR2 SVGAGI. This CDR3 is 13 amino acids long. V shed 6 bases and J shed 1 base, with 9 bases lying between them.

The chain uses TRBV30 and TRBJ1-1; 8 positions match TRBD1. This CDR3 has 18 residues. The trim removed 0 bases at V and 1 base at J, leaving 13 bases unmatched. Germline assignment: CDR1 GTSNPN and CDR2 SVGIG (reference sequence). DNA of the CDR3: TGTGCCTGGAGTGTACTCCCGCGGACAGGGATGGCGAACACTGAAGCTTTCTTT. The encoded protein is CAWSVLPRTGMANTEAFF.

This clone was found a few times. This rearrangement joins TRBV2 to TRBJ2-7, with TRBD1 identical over 9 bases. The ends lost 4 bases at V and 3 bases at J; junction bases unmatched: 10. CDR1 and CDR2 from the germline V gene are SNHLY and FYNNEI. The CDR3 runs 16 residues. DNA for the CDR3: TGTGCCAGCAGTGGGCTTCCGGGACAGGGCGGCTACGAGCAGTACTTC. Protein: CASSGLPGQGGYEQYF.

The chain recombines TRBV5-6 with TRBJ2-5; 8 bases are shared with TRBD2. This CDR3 spans 17 amino acids. CDR1 and CDR2 (germline): SGHDT, YYEEEE. V was pared by 2 bases and J by 5 bases, with 14 bases of the junction left unmatched. In nucleotides, the CDR3 is TGTGCCAGCAGCTTAGGGATGAGCGGGGGCCTCAGGGAGACCCAGTACTTC. This codes for CASSLGMSGGLRETQYF.